This T cell receptor (beta chain) derives from a study of T cell responses to AZD1222 COVID-19 vaccine (dated by TCRdb to about 2021). Describing the broader study: A total of 233 trial participants underwent TCR sequencing, of whom roughly 210 had received two doses of AZD1222 and approximately 25 had received two doses of the MenACWY control vaccine. Trial participants were enrolled by age into subgroups of 18-55, 56-69 and 70-plus years, and around 150, 29 and 61 TCR-sequenced participants, respectively, were included in these subgroups. The paper as a whole reports these results and caveats: The 56-69-year group was small, and its depth increase did not reach significance, likely because of low power. Participants were mostly white British and included more females than males, and it was suggested by the authors that clonal diversity may have been underestimated. Reportedly, close to half of the unique spike-specific TCRs recognized epitopes lying outside the regions that are mutated in the B.1.351 and B.1.1.7 variants. Only a handful of AZD1222 recipients were SARS-CoV-2 seropositive at baseline, limiting conclusions about previously exposed vaccinees. Because no day 14 peak-response samples were available, repertoires were characterized only after the peak T cell response. After two AZD1222 doses, both the breadth and the depth of spike-specific TCRs were significantly higher than at day 0 and than in MenACWY recipients. The vaccine-associated CD4 TCRs covered the entire spike protein, and the dominant responses fell in regions 160-218 and 743-854.

The CDR3 regions of human TCRbeta chains were analyzed by immunosequencing. The published analysis was carried out like this. TCRs in the repertoires were matched against a reference library of SARS-CoV-2-specific TCRs that had been generated with the MIRA antigen-specificity platform. Breadth was defined as the fraction of unique TCRs that were SARS-CoV-2-associated, and depth was defined as the fraction of total T cells that were SARS-CoV-2-associated. Using the MIRA data, each spike-specific TCR was assigned both to the spike region to which the TCR was reactive and to a CD4 or CD8 class. Log10-transformed breadth and depth values were compared by one-way ANOVA with Sidak's multiple comparisons tests. TCRdb retrieved this table from immuneACCESS and kept in-frame rearrangements only. Not all clones are present; in checked studies, unresolved V genes account for under half, and no reason is known for the remainder. The V and J calls and clone size come from that table; D and trimming were worked out from the DNA. The sample profile shows 65,000 to 80,000 clones; 83% of them were found once. Roughly 1.3% of the sample comes from the top ten.

This clone has ten or more counts. Its antigen specificity is not known. Per-nucleotide qualities are absent, and no much larger clonotype sits a single base away. V is pruned by 4 bases and J by 5 bases, leaving 5 bases of the junction without a gene match. CDR1 is given as SGHTA and CDR2 as FQGNSA, both from the germline V gene. The CDR3 contains 14 residues, cysteine and phenylalanine counted. Of the read, only the CDR3 DNA is kept; its 42 bases are in frame from base 1. Interpreted using the paper, the time point label stands for: about 28 days (+/-7) after the second vaccine dose. AZD1222 recipients with second doses at about 4 weeks or about 12 weeks were pooled, because spike-specific TCR depth and breadth did not differ between schedules. Vaccinee samples were obtained from the UK trials COV001 and COV002, which included a single-blind randomized controlled phase 2/3 trial of AZD1222 (ChAdOx1 nCoV-19) in healthy adults. For TCRbeta chain sequencing, PBMC samples from trial participants were taken at day 0 and at day 28 after the second dose.

The chain joins TRBV7-2 to TRBJ1-5; 7 bases in the middle match TRBD1. The sequencing used peripheral blood, collected 28 days after the second AZD1222 dose. The receptor comes from an adult who received the AZD1222 COVID-19 vaccine. The sequenced DNA: TGTGCCAGCAGCTCAACTAGGGGGCATCAGCCCCAGCATTTT. The resulting protein is CASSSTRGHQPQHF. Here the CDR3 is joined to the reference TRBV7-2 and TRBJ1-5 genes, and the full variable domain is: GAGVSQSPSNKVTEKGKDVELRCDPISGHTALYWYRQSLGQGLEFLIYFQGNSAPDKSGLPSDRFSAERTGGSVSTLTIQRTQQEDSAVYLCASSSTRGHQPQHFGDGTRLSIL.